Following are 30 T cell receptor beta chains from one sample sequenced in a study of PD-L1 blockade in urothelial cancer. Here immunoSEQ multiplex PCR was the method, and the copy in TCRdb shows in-frame clones only, minus some. This sample has 100,000 to 150,000 clones, with roughly 83% found just once. The time point is: peripheral blood 6 weeks after treatment start. The source was PBMCs, collected around atezolizumab (anti-PD-L1) treatment. The receptors stem from a man aged 50-60 years with urothelial cancer.

The rearrangement joins TRBV7-2 to TRBJ1-4; TRBD1 matches 7 bases. CDR1 is SGHTA and CDR2 is FQGNSA in the germline V gene. V was pared by 1 base and J by 4 bases, with 0 bases of the junction left unmatched. The CDR3 consists of 14 residues. For the CDR3, the DNA is TGTGCCAGCAGCTTAGGACAGGGTAATGAAAAACTGTTTTTT. Translated: CASSLGQGNEKLFF.

The chain couples TRBV6-5 to TRBJ2-7; weak D call: TRBD1 (6 bases). Germline V gene sequence: CDR1 MNHEY, CDR2 SVGAGI. The germline V and J ends were trimmed by 5 bases and 7 bases, with 18 bases remaining between them. This CDR3 is 14 amino acids long. The CDR3 nucleotides read TGTGCCAGCAGTAAACCTTGGGGGCTGGGTGAGCAGTACTTC. Encoded protein: CASSKPWGLGEQYF.

V and J are TRBV6-1 and TRBJ1-3; no reliable D call. This CDR3 has 14 amino acids. Trimming shortened V by 7 bases and J by 0 bases, and 10 bases separated the two germline ends. Germline values: CDR1 MNHNS, CDR2 SASEGT. CDR3 amino acids: CASIRTSSGNTIYF. Here the CDR3 DNA reads TGTGCCAGCATCCGAACCAGCTCTGGAAACACCATATATTTT.

The chain recombines TRBV19 with TRBJ2-7, with 9 bases lining up with TRBD2. The CDR3 has 14 amino acids. V dropped 8 bases and J dropped 4; count of bases not matched to a gene: 9. Germline-derived CDR1 and CDR2 are LNHDA and SQIVND (reference sequence). CDR3 residues: CASQEAGGPYEQYF. DNA for the CDR3: TGTGCCAGTCAAGAGGCGGGAGGGCCTTACGAGCAGTACTTC.

The CDR3 DNA reads TGTGCCAGCAGTTCGGGACAGGGTCGGAGTGGAGAAAAACTGTTTTTT. It is translated as CASSSGQGRSGEKLFF. V and J are TRBV5-4 and TRBJ1-4; 9 nucleotides match TRBD1. There are 16 residues in the CDR3. The V gene's germline CDR1 is SGHNT and CDR2 YYREEE (reference sequence). V was pared by 5 bases and J by 8 bases, with 13 bases of the junction left unmatched. The whole variable domain, remainder taken from reference TRBV5-4 and TRBJ1-4, is ETGVTQSPTHLIKTRGQQVTLRCSSQSGHNTVSWYQQALGQGPQFIFQYYREEENGRGNFPPRFSGLQFPNYSSELNVNALELDDSALYLCASSSGQGRSGEKLFFGSGTQLSVL.

V and J are TRBV28 and TRBJ2-7, with D possibly TRBD1 on 6 matching bases. The CDR3 is made up of 15 amino acids. From germline, CDR1 is MDHEN and CDR2 SYDVKM. CDR3 sequence reads: CVLQTQETGTHEQYF. The DNA for the CDR3 is TGTGTCCTTCAGACCCAAGAAACAGGGACCCACGAGCAGTACTTC.

The V and J genes are TRBV28 and TRBJ2-7; D is unclear. The CDR3 runs 12 residues. Between the trimmed V and J ends, which lost 5 bases and 2 bases, there was a span of 7 bases. Germline V gene lookup returns CDR1 MDHEN and CDR2 SYDVKM. The DNA for the CDR3 is TGTGCCAGCAGTAAACCGGCCTACGAGCAGTACTTC. It codes for CASSKPAYEQYF.

The chain links TRBV28 to TRBJ1-1, with D possibly matching TRBD1 (6 bases). CDR1 and CDR2 from the germline V gene are MDHEN and SYDVKM. V was shortened by 5 bases and J by 1 base, with 14 bases between the two germline ends. The CDR3 has 15 amino acids. The CDR3 DNA reads TGTGCCAGCAGTCCAGGGACAAGGCAGAACACTGAAGCTTTCTTT. Translating it yields CASSPGTRQNTEAFF.

The rearrangement joins TRBV19 to TRBJ1-6; the D gene is possibly TRBD1 (5 bases). The germline gives CDR1 LNHDA, CDR2 SQIVND (reference sequence). Trimming left V 3 bases short and J 15 bases short, with 15 bases between. This CDR3 contains 13 residues. CDR3 nucleotides: TGTGCCAGTAGTATGCAGGGCGTCCAGGTCCTCCACTTT. Translated: CASSMQGVQVLHF. Combining the CDR3 with reference TRBV19 and TRBJ1-6 gives the whole variable domain DGGITQSPKYLFRKEGQNVTLSCEQNLNHDAMYWYRQDPGQGLRLIYYSQIVNDFQKGDIAEGYSVSREKKESFPLTVTSAQKNPTAFYLCASSMQGVQVLHFGNGTRLTVT.

A note on this clone: A read error may account for a junction end that differs from germline. The chain links TRBV27 to TRBJ2-4; maybe TRBD1 (6 bases). The V gene's germline CDR1 is MNHEY and CDR2 SMNVEV (reference sequence). The CDR3 totals 14 residues. The CDR3 protein is CASSSPGATTSIHF. In DNA form, the CDR3 reads TGTGCCAGCAGTTCTCCAGGGGCCACTACTTCAATACACTTC.

This chain joins TRBV18 and TRBJ2-1; 7 bases match TRBD2. V was clipped by 3 bases and J by 0 bases; unmatched bases: 8. CDR3 length equals 17 residues. Germline V CDR1 and CDR2: KGHSH, LQKENI. DNA for the CDR3: TGTGCCAGCTCACCGAGAACGGGCGGGAGCTCCTACAATGAGCAGTTCTTC. Its protein product is CASSPRTGGSSYNEQFF.

The chain joins TRBV30 to TRBJ2-7, with TRBD2 matching over 10 bases. V shed 1 base and J 4 bases; nucleotides not matched to a gene: 7. The germline V gene has CDR1 GTSNPN and CDR2 SVGIG (reference sequence). This CDR3 region has 15 residues. The CDR3 loop reads CAWSGSSGSRYEQYF. Here the CDR3 DNA reads TGTGCCTGGAGTGGATCTAGCGGGAGTAGGTACGAGCAGTACTTC.

The rearrangement links TRBV7-9 to TRBJ2-1; 11 nucleotides align to TRBD2. The CDR3 runs to 16 residues. Germline V lookup: CDR1 SEHNR, CDR2 FQNEAQ (reference sequence). The trim removed 0 bases at V and 8 bases at J, leaving 6 bases unmatched. The CDR3 sequence is CASSLARTSGLDEQFF. Here the CDR3 DNA reads TGTGCCAGCAGCTTAGCGCGGACTAGCGGGTTGGATGAGCAGTTCTTC.

The rearrangement joins TRBV28 to TRBJ2-7; possible D gene TRBD2, 5 bases. This CDR3 region has 15 residues. CDR1 is MDHEN, CDR2 SYDVKM, per germline. Trimming took 2 bases from V and 1 from J, leaving 12 bases between them. The CDR3 protein is CASSLGGSLSYEQYF. In nucleotides, the CDR3 is TGTGCCAGCAGTTTAGGAGGTTCGCTATCCTACGAGCAGTACTTC.

This clone was found many times. The V gene is TRBV13, the J gene TRBJ2-3, with 8 bases lining up with TRBD1. Losses at the gene ends were 3 bases for V and 5 bases for J; bases not matched to a gene: 4. Germline V gene sequence: CDR1 PRHDT, CDR2 FYEKMQ (reference sequence). CDR3 size: 14 residues. CDR3 protein: CASSLDRAGDTQYF. The CDR3 DNA follows: TGTGCCAGCAGCTTGGACAGGGCTGGAGATACGCAGTATTTT.

CDR3 coding DNA: TGTGCCAGCAGTCTTCGACCTCTAGCGCCGGGGGACGAGCAGTACTTC. Amino acid sequence: CASSLRPLAPGDEQYF. The chain couples TRBV2 to TRBJ2-7; the D gene is possibly TRBD2 (6 bases). V gave up 5 bases and J gave up 5 bases, with 22 bases separating them. Germline CDR1 is SNHLY and CDR2 is FYNNEI. The CDR3 loop spans 16 amino acids.

The chain links TRBV7-2 to TRBJ2-3, with 8 bases identical to TRBD1. The CDR3 spans 14 residues. Per germline, CDR1 SGHTA and CDR2 FQGNSA. The V and J ends lost 5 bases and 4 bases, in that order; junction bases with no gene match: 5. The CDR3 nucleotides are TGTGCCAGCAGCCTCGACAGGGGTGCAGATACGCAGTATTTT. Its translation: CASSLDRGADTQYF.

V and J are TRBV11-3 and TRBJ2-2; perhaps TRBD2 as D (5 bases). Germline-derived CDR1 and CDR2 are SGHNT and YENEEA. This CDR3 has 13 amino acids. V lost 5 bases and J 4 bases, leaving 8 bases between the germline ends. CDR3 nucleotides: TGTGCCAGCAGCGGGAGAAGCACCGGGGAGCTGTTTTTT. Its protein product is CASSGRSTGELFF.

V usage is TRBV5-1 and J usage is TRBJ2-4; 8 bases agree with TRBD2. Germline assignment: CDR1 SGHRS and CDR2 YFSETQ. The J segment lost 5 bases and the V segment lost 1 base, leaving 5 bases of the junction unmatched. The CDR3 spans 15 residues. The CDR3 spells CASSLTGTSENIQYF. Written as DNA, the CDR3 is TGCGCCAGCAGCTTGACTGGGACTAGTGAAAACATTCAGTACTTC.

This sequence joins TRBV5-1 and TRBJ2-7; 11 nucleotides match TRBD2. V shed 5 bases and J 0 bases; nucleotides not matched to a gene: 13. The CDR3 totals 18 residues. Germline-derived CDR1 and CDR2 are SGHRS and YFSETQ. As DNA, the CDR3 is TGCGCCAGCAGTAGACTAGCGGGACCCATGGAGGGCTCCTACGAGCAGTACTTC. Amino acids: CASSRLAGPMEGSYEQYF.

The V gene is TRBV7-6, the J gene TRBJ2-3; the match to TRBD2 covers 11 bases. Germline V gene lookup returns CDR1 SGHVS and CDR2 FNYEAQ. V lost 6 bases, J lost 4 bases, and 6 bases stayed unmatched. CDR3 length: 15 amino acids. The CDR3 region is CASSSIAGGADTQYF. CDR3 DNA: TGTGCCAGCAGTTCCATAGCGGGAGGGGCAGATACGCAGTATTTT.

The V and J genes are TRBV4-2 and TRBJ2-7, with 8 bases matching TRBD2. Unmatched junction bases numbered 3, after V lost 1 base and J lost 7 bases. The CDR3 loop spans 13 amino acids. Germline CDR1 LGHNA, CDR2 YNFKEQ. The chain's CDR3 is CASSQGTSWEQYF. CDR3 DNA sequence: TGTGCCAGCAGCCAAGGGACTAGCTGGGAGCAGTACTTC.

The J gene is TRBJ2-7, the V gene TRBV7-2; D is possibly TRBD2 (6 bases). V was cut by 1 base and J by 1 base, with 8 bases left in between. The CDR3 is made up of 14 amino acids. Germline-derived CDR1 and CDR2 are SGHTA and FQGNSA. The CDR3 reads CASSLVSGSYEQYF. CDR3 sequence (DNA): TGTGCCAGCAGCTTAGTAAGCGGGTCCTACGAGCAGTACTTC.

J is TRBJ1-2 and V is TRBV30, with 8 bases fitting TRBD1. V gave up 2 bases and J gave up 4 bases; unmatched junction bases: 6. This CDR3 has 14 residues. CDR1 and CDR2 from the germline V gene are GTSNPN and SVGIG (reference sequence). The CDR3, as DNA: TGTGCCTGGAGTATTCAGGGGGCCCCCTATGGCTACACCTTC. Encoded protein: CAWSIQGAPYGYTF. Filled out from reference TRBV30 and TRBJ1-2, the complete variable domain reads SQTIHQWPATLVQPVGSPLSLECTVEGTSNPNLYWYRQAAGRGLQLLFYSVGIGQISSEVPQNLSASRPQDRQFILSSKKLLLSDSGFYLCAWSIQGAPYGYTFGSGTRLTVV.

The chain joins TRBV5-4 to TRBJ2-3, with D possibly being TRBD1 (5 bases). V lost 4 bases, J lost 2 bases, and 11 bases lay in between. CDR3 size: 14 residues. Germline V gene lookup returns CDR1 SGHNT and CDR2 YYREEE (reference sequence). CDR3 bases: TGTGCCAGCAGCCCAGGGCCCACCACAGATACGCAGTATTTT. Amino acid sequence: CASSPGPTTDTQYF.

This chain's CDR3 is CASSSRGSSYEQYF. The CDR3 coding sequence is TGTGCCAGCAGCTCGCGGGGGAGCTCCTACGAGCAGTACTTC. The chain employs TRBV11-2 and TRBJ2-7; 7 bases line up with TRBD2. Germline CDR1 and CDR2: SGHAT and FQNNGV. The CDR3 has 14 amino acids. Trimming removed 4 bases from V and 0 bases from J; junction bases left unmatched: 3.

The gene calls are TRBV27 and TRBJ2-5; maybe TRBD1 (6 bases). V was clipped by 5 bases and J by 5 bases, with 15 bases between them. Germline CDR1 and CDR2: MNHEY and SMNVEV (reference sequence). The CDR3 consists of 14 residues. CDR3 sequence (DNA): TGTGCCAGCAGTGTGTTGGGGGCCTGGGAGACCCAGTACTTC. This codes for CASSVLGAWETQYF.

The CDR3 DNA reads TGTGCCAGCAGGCAAGGGACAGGGGGCCGCTACGAGCAGTACTTC. Translating it yields CASRQGTGGRYEQYF. This chain links TRBV7-6 with TRBJ2-7, with TRBD1 matching 12 bases. Germline values: CDR1 SGHVS, CDR2 FNYEAQ. After removal of 6 bases from V and 3 bases from J, the junction contained 6 bases not matched to a gene. The CDR3 totals 15 residues.

This chain links TRBV7-8 with TRBJ2-2, with 7 positions matching TRBD1. In germline, CDR1 is SGHVS, CDR2 FQNEAQ. The CDR3 covers 13 residues. V gave up 4 bases and J gave up 13 bases; unmatched junction bases: 9. CDR3 coding DNA: TGTGCCAGCAGCTACGGGACAGCCGAAGGGCTGTTTTTT. Translated: CASSYGTAEGLFF.

The sample holds one count of this clone. The chain carries TRBV5-1 and TRBJ2-1; D may be TRBD1 (6 bases). The CDR3 contains 16 residues. V lost 0 bases to trimming and J lost 2 bases, with 12 bases between them. CDR1 and CDR2 from the germline V gene are SGHRS and YFSETQ. The CDR3 region has the DNA TGCGCCAGCAGCTTGGGGACAGCGAAGACCTACAATGAGCAGTTCTTC. Translation gives CASSLGTAKTYNEQFF. Drawing the rest from reference TRBV5-1 and TRBJ2-1, the complete variable domain is KAGVTQTPRYLIKTRGQQVTLSCSPISGHRSVSWYQQTPGQGLQFLFEYFSETQRNKGNFPGRFSGRQFSNSRSEMNVSTLELGDSALYLCASSLGTAKTYNEQFFGPGTRLTVL.